These T cell receptor beta chains were read from a single sample in a study of CXCR3-negative and CXCR3-positive naive CD8 T cells. Reprocessing the 5' RACE reads, TCRdb reports a single entry for every CDR3 protein and omits DNA. The listing contains roughly 8,100 distinct CDR3 sequences. Input material: naive CXCR3+ CD8+ T cells from blood. These receptors were obtained from a human donor in good health. Some clones in this sample may be carry-over from other donors' samples. The CDR3 runs from the conserved cysteine through the conserved F or W. Clone size is stated in some rows and not others, as once, few, many or a class when expanded.

abundance	len	v_gene	j_gene	CDR3aa
.	13	TRBV12-3/TRBV12-4	TRBJ1-2	CASTPGAVAGYTF
medium-sized	14	TRBV29-1	TRBJ2-7	CSVEFGTGDYEQYF
.	16	TRBV13	TRBJ2-1	CASSLGLAGALNEQFF
.	14	TRBV15	TRBJ2-1	CATSRQGPYNEQFF
medium-sized	14	TRBV12-3/TRBV12-4	TRBJ2-5	CASSLVGGGETQYF
medium-sized	13	TRBV29-1	TRBJ2-7	CSVELGQGIEQYF
.	13	TRBV6-6	TRBJ2-7	CASSFAGDYEQYF
medium-sized	13	TRBV10-3	TRBJ2-1	CAIRTSGINEQFF
.	13	TRBV11-2	TRBJ2-7	CASSLGTGYEQYF
medium-sized	17	TRBV29-1	TRBJ2-5	CSVSGDRQDVVWETQYF
.	15	TRBV11-1	TRBJ2-1	CASSQTGVGYNEQFF
.	15	TRBV21-1	TRBJ2-2	CAIVDREENTGELFF
.	15	TRBV7-9	TRBJ2-3	CASSLTGTSGYTQYF
medium-sized	14	TRBV6-5	TRBJ1-2	CASSIDQGPYGYTF
.	15	TRBV7-3	TRBJ2-3	CASSPKDRGLDTQYF
.	15	TRBV5-8	TRBJ2-2	CASSTRTANTGELFF
medium-sized	14	TRBV29-1	TRBJ2-1	CSVEKRPDHNEQFF
.	14	TRBV11-2	TRBJ1-1	CASSLSSGNTEAFF
medium-sized	16	TRBV5-5	TRBJ2-7	CASSLYAGGMSYEQYF
.	15	TRBV3-1	TRBJ2-1	CASSQRTGGLGEQFF
.	12	TRBV10-3	TRBJ1-4	CAISRDNEKLFF
.	13	TRBV29-1	TRBJ2-2	CSVVAGNTGELFF
.	13	TRBV25-1	TRBJ1-5	CASGPGAGQPQHF
.	14	TRBV28	TRBJ2-7	CASRTGTGSYEQYF
medium-sized	11	TRBV29-1	TRBJ1-1	CSGRVNTEAFF
.	11	TRBV29-1	TRBJ2-1	CSADAKNEQFF
medium-sized	13	TRBV10-2	TRBJ2-7	CASSEGSLYEQYF
medium-sized	15	TRBV2	TRBJ2-3	CASRGQRGDTDTQYF
medium-sized	15	TRBV5-1	TRBJ1-5	CASSTGVSTDQPQHF
.	13	TRBV7-9	TRBJ1-1	CASRSAGNTEAFF
.	15	TRBV5-6	TRBJ2-1	CASSPVGAWYNEQFF
medium-sized	15	TRBV27	TRBJ1-3	CASSPGQGSGNTIYF
.	12	TRBV19	TRBJ2-5	CATSDEQETQYF
.	14	TRBV29-1	TRBJ2-7	CSVDLAGVGYEQYF
.	15	TRBV29-1	TRBJ2-1	CSVGGTSGGYNEQFF
medium-sized	14	TRBV6-1	TRBJ2-1	CASSETGLGNEQFF
medium-sized	16	TRBV19	TRBJ1-1	CASSIRTGGWDTEAFF
.	14	TRBV29-1	TRBJ2-7	CSVDRQGSSYEQYF
.	18	TRBV5-1	TRBJ2-2	CASSPVKAGGPGTGELFF
.	13	TRBV24-1	TRBJ1-2	CATSSRDYYGYTF
.	15	TRBV4-1	TRBJ2-3	CASSVGTGLTDTQYF
.	12	TRBV29-1	TRBJ1-2	CSVVGGTYGYTF
.	15	TRBV20-1	TRBJ2-5	CSASPIGGSTETQYF
.	13	TRBV28	TRBJ1-1	CASSRGMNTEAFF
.	13	TRBV11-3	TRBJ2-2	CASSRGGTGELFF
.	14	TRBV2	TRBJ2-1	CASSEASGGNEQFF
.	16	TRBV9	TRBJ2-2	CAISSRTGGTTGELFF